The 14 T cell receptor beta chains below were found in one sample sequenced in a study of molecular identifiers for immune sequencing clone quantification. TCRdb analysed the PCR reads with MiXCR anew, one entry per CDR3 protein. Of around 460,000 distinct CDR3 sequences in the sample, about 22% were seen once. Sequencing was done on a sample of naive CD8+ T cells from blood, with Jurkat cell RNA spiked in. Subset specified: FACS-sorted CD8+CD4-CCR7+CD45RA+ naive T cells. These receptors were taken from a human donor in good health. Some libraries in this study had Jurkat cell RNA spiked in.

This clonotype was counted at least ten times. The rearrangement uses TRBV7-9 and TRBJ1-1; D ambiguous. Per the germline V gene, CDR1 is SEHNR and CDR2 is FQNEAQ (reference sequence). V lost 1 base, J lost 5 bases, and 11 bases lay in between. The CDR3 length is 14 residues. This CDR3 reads CASSLVLRATEAFF. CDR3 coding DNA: TGTGCCAGCAGCTTAGTTTTGAGGGCGACTGAAGCTTTCTTT.

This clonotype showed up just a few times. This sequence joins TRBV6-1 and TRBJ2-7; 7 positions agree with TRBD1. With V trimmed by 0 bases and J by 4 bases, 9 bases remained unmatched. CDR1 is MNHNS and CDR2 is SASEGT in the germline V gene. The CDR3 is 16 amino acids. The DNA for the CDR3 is TGTGCCAGCAGTGAAGCTTCCTCAGGGGGTGGGTACGAGCAGTACTTC. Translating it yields CASSEASSGGGYEQYF.

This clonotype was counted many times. CDR3 nucleotide sequence: TGCGCCAGCAGTCAACGACAGGGCAGGGAGACCCAGTACTTC. Translated, it gives CASSQRQGRETQYF. The rearrangement joins TRBV23-1 to TRBJ2-5, with 7 bases lining up with TRBD1. TRBV23-1 is an ORF, with its function uncertain. There are 14 residues in the CDR3. The trim removed 2 bases at V and 5 bases at J, leaving 5 bases unmatched.

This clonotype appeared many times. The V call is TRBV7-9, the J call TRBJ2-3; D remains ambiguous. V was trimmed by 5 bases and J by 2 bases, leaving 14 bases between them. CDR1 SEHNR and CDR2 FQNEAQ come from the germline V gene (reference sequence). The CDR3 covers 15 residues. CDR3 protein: CASSTPSAHTDTQYF. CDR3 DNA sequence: TGTGCCAGCAGCACTCCCTCGGCCCACACAGATACGCAGTATTTT.

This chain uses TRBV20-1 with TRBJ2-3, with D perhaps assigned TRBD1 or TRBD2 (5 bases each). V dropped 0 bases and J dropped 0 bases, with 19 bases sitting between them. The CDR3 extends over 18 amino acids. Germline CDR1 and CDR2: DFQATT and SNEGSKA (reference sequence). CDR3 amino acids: CSARERDPGLPSTDTQYF. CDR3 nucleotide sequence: TGCAGTGCTAGAGAGAGGGACCCGGGGTTACCTAGCACAGATACGCAGTATTTT.

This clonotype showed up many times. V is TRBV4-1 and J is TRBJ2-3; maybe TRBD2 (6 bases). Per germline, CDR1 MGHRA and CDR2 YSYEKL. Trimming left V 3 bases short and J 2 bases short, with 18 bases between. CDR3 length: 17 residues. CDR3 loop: CASSHSGTSTNTDTQYF. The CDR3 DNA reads TGCGCCAGCAGCCATTCCGGGACTTCTACAAACACAGATACGCAGTATTTT.

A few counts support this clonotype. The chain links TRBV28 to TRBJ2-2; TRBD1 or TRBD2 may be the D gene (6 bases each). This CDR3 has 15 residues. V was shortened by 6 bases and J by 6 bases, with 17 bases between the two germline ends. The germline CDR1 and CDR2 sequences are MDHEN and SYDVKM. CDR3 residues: CASSHRGVKAGELFF. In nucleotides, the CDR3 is TGTGCCAGCAGCCATAGGGGGGTAAAGGCCGGGGAGCTGTTTTTT.

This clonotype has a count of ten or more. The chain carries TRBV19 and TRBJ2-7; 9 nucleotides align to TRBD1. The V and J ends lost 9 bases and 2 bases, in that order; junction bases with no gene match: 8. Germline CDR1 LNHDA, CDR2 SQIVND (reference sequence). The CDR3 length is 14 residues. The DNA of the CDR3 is TGTGCCAGCAGTCCCGGGACAGGGCCCTACGAGCAGTACTTC. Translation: CASSPGTGPYEQYF.

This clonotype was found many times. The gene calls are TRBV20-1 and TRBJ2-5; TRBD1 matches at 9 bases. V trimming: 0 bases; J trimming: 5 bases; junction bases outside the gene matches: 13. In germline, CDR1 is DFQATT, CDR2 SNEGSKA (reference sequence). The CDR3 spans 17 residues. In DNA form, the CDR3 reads TGCAGTGCTAGAGACGTAACAGGGGGCGCGTTCCATGAGACCCAGTACTTC. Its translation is CSARDVTGGAFHETQYF.

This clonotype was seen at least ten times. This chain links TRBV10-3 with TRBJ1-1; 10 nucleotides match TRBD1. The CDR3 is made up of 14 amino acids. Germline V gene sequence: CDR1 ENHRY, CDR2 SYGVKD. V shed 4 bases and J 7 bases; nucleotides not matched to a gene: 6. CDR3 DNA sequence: TGTGCCATCAGTGCGGGGACAGGGGAGGGTGAAGCTTTCTTT. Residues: CAISAGTGEGEAFF.

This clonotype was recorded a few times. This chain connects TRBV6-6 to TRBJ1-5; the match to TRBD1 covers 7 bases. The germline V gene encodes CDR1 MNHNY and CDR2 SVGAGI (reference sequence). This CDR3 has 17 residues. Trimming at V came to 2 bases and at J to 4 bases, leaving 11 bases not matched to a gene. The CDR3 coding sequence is TGTGCCAGCAGTTACAAACTTGGACAGGCCGGGAATCAGCCCCAGCATTTT. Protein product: CASSYKLGQAGNQPQHF.

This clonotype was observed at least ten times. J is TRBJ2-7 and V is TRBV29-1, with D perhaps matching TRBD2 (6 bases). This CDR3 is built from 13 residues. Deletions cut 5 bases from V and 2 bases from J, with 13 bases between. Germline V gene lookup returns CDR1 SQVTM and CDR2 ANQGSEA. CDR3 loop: CSVRLGTPYEQYF. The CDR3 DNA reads TGCAGCGTTCGACTAGGGACGCCCTACGAGCAGTACTTC.

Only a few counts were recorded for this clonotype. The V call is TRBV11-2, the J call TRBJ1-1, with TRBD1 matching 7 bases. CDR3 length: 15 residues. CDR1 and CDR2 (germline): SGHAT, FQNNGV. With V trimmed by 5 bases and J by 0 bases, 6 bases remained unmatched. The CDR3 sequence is CASSGLTGLNTEAFF. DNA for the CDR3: TGTGCCAGCAGCGGTCTGACAGGGTTGAACACTGAAGCTTTCTTT.

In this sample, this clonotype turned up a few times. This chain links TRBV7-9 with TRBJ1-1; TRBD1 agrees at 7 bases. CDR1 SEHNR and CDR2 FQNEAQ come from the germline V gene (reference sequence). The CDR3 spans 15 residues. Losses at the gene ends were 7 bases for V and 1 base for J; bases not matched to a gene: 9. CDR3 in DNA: TGTGCCAGCAACGACAGGGAGAACGAGAACACTGAAGCTTTCTTT. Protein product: CASNDRENENTEAFF.